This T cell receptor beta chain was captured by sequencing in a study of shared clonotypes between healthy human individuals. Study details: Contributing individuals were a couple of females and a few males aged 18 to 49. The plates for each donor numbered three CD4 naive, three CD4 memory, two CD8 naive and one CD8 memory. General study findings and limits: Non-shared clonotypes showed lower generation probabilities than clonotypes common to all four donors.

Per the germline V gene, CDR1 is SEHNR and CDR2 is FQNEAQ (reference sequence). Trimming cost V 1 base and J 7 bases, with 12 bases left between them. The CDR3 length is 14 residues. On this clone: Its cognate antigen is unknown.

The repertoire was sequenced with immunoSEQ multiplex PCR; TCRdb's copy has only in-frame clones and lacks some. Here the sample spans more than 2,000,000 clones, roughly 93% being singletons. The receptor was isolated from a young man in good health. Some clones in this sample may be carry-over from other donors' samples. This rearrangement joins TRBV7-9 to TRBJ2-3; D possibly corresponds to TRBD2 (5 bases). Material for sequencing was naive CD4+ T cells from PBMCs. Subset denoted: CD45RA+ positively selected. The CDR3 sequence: CASSLGVAWNTQYF. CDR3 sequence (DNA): TGTGCCAGCAGCTTAGGAGTAGCGTGGAATACGCAGTATTTT.